These 16 T cell receptor beta chains originate from one sample sequenced in a study of T-cell reconstitution after alpha-beta-depleted transplantation in children. Unique molecular identifiers were incorporated into the prepared TCRbeta library. From the PCR reads, TCRdb called clonotypes with MiXCR, one entry per CDR3 protein. The sample lists 300,000 or so distinct CDR3 sequences, 9.9% occurring once. This specimen was PBMCs from the stem cell graft donor, taken from the stem cell graft. The receptor set was obtained from a human donor who donated a stem cell graft to a child with SCID.

This clonotype was counted a few times. The rearrangement links TRBV5-1 to TRBJ2-7; TRBD1 matches at 9 bases. V shed 7 bases and J 4 bases; nucleotides not matched to a gene: 9. The CDR3 runs 14 residues. CDR1 and CDR2 (germline): SGHRS, YFSETQ. The CDR3 loop is CASAGQGSIYEQYF. The CDR3 DNA is TGCGCCAGCGCGGGACAGGGAAGTATTTACGAGCAGTACTTC. Combining the CDR3 with reference TRBV5-1 and TRBJ2-7 gives the whole variable domain KAGVTQTPRYLIKTRGQQVTLSCSPISGHRSVSWYQQTPGQGLQFLFEYFSETQRNKGNFPGRFSGRQFSNSRSEMNVSTLELGDSALYLCASAGQGSIYEQYFGPGTRLTVT.

This clonotype was seen a handful of times. The chain uses TRBV2 and TRBJ2-7; possible D gene TRBD2, 6 bases. Germline CDR1 and CDR2: SNHLY and FYNNEI. The CDR3 has 14 residues. The V gene lost 2 bases and the J gene lost 4 bases, with 12 bases spanning the gap. This CDR3 is CASSEPQGLYEQYF. CDR3 nucleotide sequence: TGTGCCAGCAGTGAACCGCAGGGACTTTACGAGCAGTACTTC.

In DNA, the CDR3 is TGCGCCAGCAGCCAAGATGATTGGTTCTTC. Protein product: CASSQDDWFF. The chain is built from TRBV4-1 and TRBJ2-1; D not certain. CDR3 length equals 10 residues. Looked up from germline, CDR1 is MGHRA and CDR2 is YSYEKL. The V end lost 0 bases, the J end lost 15 bases, and 6 bases lay between the germline ends.

This sequence joins TRBV6-1 and TRBJ1-1; TRBD1 agrees at 11 bases. In germline, CDR1 is MNHNS, CDR2 SASEGT. The CDR3 spans 17 residues. Losses at the gene ends were 2 bases for V and 4 bases for J; bases not matched to a gene: 9. The CDR3 DNA reads as TGTGCCAGCAGTGAATACGGGACAGGGGGGATAATCACTGAAGCTTTCTTT. Its protein product is CASSEYGTGGIITEAFF.

The V call is TRBV3-1, the J call TRBJ2-2; no definite D call. Deletions cut 6 bases from V and 6 bases from J, with 11 bases between. Germline CDR1 LGHDT, CDR2 YNNKEL (reference sequence). The CDR3 has 13 amino acids. In nucleotides, the CDR3 is TGTGCCAGCAGTGTGGGGTCTCCCGGGGAGCTGTTTTTT. This sequence encodes CASSVGSPGELFF.

This clonotype was recorded a few times. The chain recombines TRBV2 with TRBJ1-2, with D maybe TRBD1 (5 bases). The CDR3 totals 10 residues. Germline V lookup: CDR1 SNHLY, CDR2 FYNNEI. V gave up 8 bases and J gave up 8 bases, with 9 bases separating them. In nucleotides, the CDR3 is TGTGCCAGCGCCGGGGGGGGCTACACCTTC. Translating it yields CASAGGGYTF.

This rearrangement joins TRBV5-1 to TRBJ2-1; 9 bases fit TRBD2. Germline V gene lookup returns CDR1 SGHRS and CDR2 YFSETQ. Trimming took 0 bases from V and 8 from J; bases not matched to a gene: 6. There are 15 residues in the CDR3. The DNA of the CDR3 is TGCGCCAGCAGCTTGGGTAGCGGGGGCAAGGATGAGCAGTTCTTC. It encodes CASSLGSGGKDEQFF.

In this sample, this clonotype turned up many times. J is TRBJ2-1 and V is TRBV9; D is perhaps TRBD1 or TRBD2 (7 bases each). Germline V gene lookup returns CDR1 SGDLS and CDR2 YYNGEE. Trimming removed 1 base from V and 3 bases from J, with 20 bases in between. The CDR3 sequence is 18 residues long. The CDR3 DNA reads TGTGCCAGCAGCGTAACCCCAGGGGGGGACCACATCTACAATGAGCAGTTCTTC. Its protein product is CASSVTPGGDHIYNEQFF.

The chain links TRBV5-1 to TRBJ2-7; unclear D gene. V was clipped by 1 base and J by 2 bases, with 7 bases between them. From germline, CDR1 is SGHRS and CDR2 YFSETQ. The CDR3 runs to 13 residues. CDR3 DNA: TGCGCCAGCAGCTTGTACACAGCCTACGAGCAGTACTTC. It specifies CASSLYTAYEQYF.

This clonotype showed up just a few times. The gene calls are TRBV7-3 and TRBJ2-3; 7 bases match TRBD2. The CDR3 runs 15 residues. Looked up from germline, CDR1 is SGHTA and CDR2 is FQGTGA. J was trimmed by 4 bases and V by 3 bases; bases with no gene match: 7. CDR3 residues: CASSFSAGPPDTQYF. CDR3 nucleotide sequence: TGTGCCAGCAGCTTCTCAGCGGGGCCCCCAGATACGCAGTATTTT.

This clonotype was detected a few times. The chain uses TRBV7-6 and TRBJ2-7; D gene unclear. V was clipped by 2 bases and J by 2 bases, with 13 bases between them. CDR1 SGHVS and CDR2 FNYEAQ come from the germline V gene. The CDR3 extends over 15 amino acids. The CDR3 sequence is CASSLWAEGTYEQYF. The CDR3 DNA reads as TGTGCCAGCAGCTTATGGGCAGAAGGTACCTACGAGCAGTACTTC. Based on the CDR3 plus reference TRBV7-6 and TRBJ2-7, the full variable domain is GAGVSQSPRYKVTKRGQDVALRCDPISGHVSLYWYRQALGQGPEFLTYFNYEAQQDKSGLPNDRFSAERPEGSISTLTIQRTEQRDSAMYRCASSLWAEGTYEQYFGPGTRLTVT.

The chain combines TRBV12-3 or TRBV12-4 with TRBJ2-7, with 8 positions matching TRBD1. V lost 1 base and J lost 1; bases outside the gene matches: 3. This CDR3 is 15 amino acids long. CDR3 in DNA: TGTGCCAGCAGTTTAGATACAGGGGGTTCCTACGAGCAGTACTTC. Its protein is CASSLDTGGSYEQYF.

The V gene is TRBV6-5, the J gene TRBJ1-1; D is uncertain. The CDR3 runs to 12 residues. Germline values: CDR1 MNHEY, CDR2 SVGAGI. V lost 2 bases, J lost 4 bases, and 5 bases lay in between. The CDR3 reads CASSYLGTEAFF. In nucleotides, the CDR3 is TGTGCCAGCAGTTACCTAGGCACTGAAGCTTTCTTT.

The chain employs TRBV20-1 and TRBJ2-3, with D possibly TRBD1 on 5 matching bases. Germline V lookup: CDR1 DFQATT, CDR2 SNEGSKA (reference sequence). V lost 5 bases to trimming and J lost 2 bases, with 11 bases between them. The CDR3 runs 13 residues. CDR3 sequence (DNA): TGCAGTGCTGGAGCTGGGGCCACAGATACGCAGTATTTT. Encoded protein: CSAGAGATDTQYF.

This clonotype has a handful of counts. The rearrangement joins TRBV18 to TRBJ2-3; tentative D call: TRBD1 (6 bases). Germline V gene data show CDR1 as KGHSH and CDR2 as LQKENI. The length of the CDR3 is 15 residues. V lost 0 bases and J 4 bases, leaving 11 bases between the germline ends. The CDR3, as DNA: TGTGCCAGCTCACCACCAGTACAGGGTGCAGATACGCAGTATTTT. Amino acid sequence: CASSPPVQGADTQYF.

There are a few counts of this clonotype. The V gene is TRBV7-3, the J gene TRBJ2-2; D is perhaps TRBD1 (6 bases). There are 16 residues in the CDR3. V was clipped by 5 bases and J by 4 bases, with 17 bases between them. CDR1 and CDR2 from the germline V gene are SGHTA and FQGTGA. This CDR3 is CASSPTGQSRTGELFF. The CDR3 bases are TGTGCCAGCAGCCCAACCGGACAGTCGCGCACCGGGGAGCTGTTTTTT.